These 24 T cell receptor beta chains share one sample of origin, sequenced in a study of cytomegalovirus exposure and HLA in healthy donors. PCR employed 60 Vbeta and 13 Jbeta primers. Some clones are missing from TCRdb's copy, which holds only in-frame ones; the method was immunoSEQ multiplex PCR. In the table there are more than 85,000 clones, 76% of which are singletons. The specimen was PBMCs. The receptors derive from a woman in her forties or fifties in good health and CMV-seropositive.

The CDR3: CASSIRGASSMNTEAFF. CDR3 in DNA: TGTGCCAGTAGTATTAGAGGAGCCTCAAGCATGAACACTGAAGCTTTCTTT. The chain recombines TRBV19 with TRBJ1-1; no definite D call. Trimming left V 3 bases short and J 0 bases short, with 17 bases between. The germline CDR1 and CDR2 sequences are LNHDA and SQIVND (reference sequence). The CDR3 runs 17 residues.

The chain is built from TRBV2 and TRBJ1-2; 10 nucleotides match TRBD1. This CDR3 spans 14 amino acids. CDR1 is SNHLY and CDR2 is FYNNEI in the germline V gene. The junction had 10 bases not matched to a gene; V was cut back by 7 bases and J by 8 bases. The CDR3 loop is CASNSDRGRQGYTF. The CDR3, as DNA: TGTGCCAGCAATTCCGACAGGGGGCGTCAAGGCTACACCTTC.

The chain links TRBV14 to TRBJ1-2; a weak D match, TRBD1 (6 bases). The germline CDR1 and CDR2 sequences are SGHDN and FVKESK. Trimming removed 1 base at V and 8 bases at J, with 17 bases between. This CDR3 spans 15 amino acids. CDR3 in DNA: TGTGCCAGCAGCCAAGTAAGGGGGGGAGTTGACGGCTACACCTTC. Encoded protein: CASSQVRGGVDGYTF.

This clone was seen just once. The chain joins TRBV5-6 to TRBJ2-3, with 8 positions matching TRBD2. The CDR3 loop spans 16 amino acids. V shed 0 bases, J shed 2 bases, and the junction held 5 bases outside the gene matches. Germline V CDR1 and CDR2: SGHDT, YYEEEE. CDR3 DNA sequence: TGTGCCAGCAGCTTGGCCGTAGCGGGGAACACAGATACGCAGTATTTT. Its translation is CASSLAVAGNTDTQYF. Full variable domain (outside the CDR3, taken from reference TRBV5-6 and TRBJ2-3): DAGVTQSPTHLIKTRGQQVTLRCSPKSGHDTVSWYQQALGQGPQFIFQYYEEEERQRGNFPDRFSGHQFPNYSSELNVNALLLGDSALYLCASSLAVAGNTDTQYFGPGTRLTVL.

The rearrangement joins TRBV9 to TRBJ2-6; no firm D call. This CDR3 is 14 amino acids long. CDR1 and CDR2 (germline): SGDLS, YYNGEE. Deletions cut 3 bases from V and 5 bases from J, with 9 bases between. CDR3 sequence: CASSALVRANVLTF. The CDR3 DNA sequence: TGTGCCAGCAGCGCGTTAGTGAGGGCCAACGTCCTGACTTTC. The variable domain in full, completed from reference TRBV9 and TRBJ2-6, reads DSGVTQTPKHLITATGQRVTLRCSPRSGDLSVYWYQQSLDQGLQFLIQYYNGEERAKGNILERFSAQQFPDLHSELNLSSLELGDSALYFCASSALVRANVLTFGAGSRLTVL.

This CDR3 reads CASSYRANYGYTF. The CDR3 bases are TGTGCCAGCAGTTACCGGGCTAACTATGGCTACACCTTC. The chain links TRBV6-5 to TRBJ1-2; no reliable D call. V lost 2 bases to trimming and J lost 0 bases, with 4 bases between them. From germline, CDR1 is MNHEY and CDR2 SVGAGI. The CDR3 runs to 13 residues.

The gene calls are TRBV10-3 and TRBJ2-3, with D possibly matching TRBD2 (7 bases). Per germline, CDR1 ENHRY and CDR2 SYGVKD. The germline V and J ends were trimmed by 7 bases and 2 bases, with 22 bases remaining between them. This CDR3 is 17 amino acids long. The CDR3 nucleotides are TGTGCCATCACGGACGGGGGGCTGGTCCGTCACACAGATACGCAGTATTTT. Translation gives CAITDGGLVRHTDTQYF.

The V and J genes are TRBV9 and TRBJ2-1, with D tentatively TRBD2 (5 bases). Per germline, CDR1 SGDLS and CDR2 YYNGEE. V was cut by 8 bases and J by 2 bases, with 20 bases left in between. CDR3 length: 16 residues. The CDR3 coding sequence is TGTGCCAGTGCCCCCGAGGGTTCTCGGGCCTACAATGAGCAGTTCTTC. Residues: CASAPEGSRAYNEQFF.

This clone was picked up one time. CDR3: CASAYRGQPLHF. The CDR3 DNA is TGTGCCAGCGCGTACAGGGGCCAACCCCTCCACTTT. This chain connects TRBV27 to TRBJ1-6, with 7 positions matching TRBD1. CDR1 is MNHEY, CDR2 SMNVEV, per germline (reference sequence). Trimming cost V 8 bases and J 12 bases; bases outside gene matches: 7. The CDR3 is 12 amino acids.

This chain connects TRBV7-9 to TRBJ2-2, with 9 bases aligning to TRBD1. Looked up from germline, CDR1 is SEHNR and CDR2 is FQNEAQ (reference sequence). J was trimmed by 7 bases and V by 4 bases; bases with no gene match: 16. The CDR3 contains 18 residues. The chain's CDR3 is CASSSKGQGILPGGELFF. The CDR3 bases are TGTGCCAGCAGCTCCAAGGGACAGGGAATCCTCCCGGGCGGGGAGCTGTTTTTT.

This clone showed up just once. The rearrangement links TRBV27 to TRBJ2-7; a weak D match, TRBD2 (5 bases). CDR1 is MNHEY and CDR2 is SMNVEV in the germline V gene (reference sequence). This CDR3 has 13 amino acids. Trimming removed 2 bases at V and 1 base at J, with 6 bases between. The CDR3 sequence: CASSLTSSYEQYF. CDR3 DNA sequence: TGTGCCAGCAGTTTAACTAGTTCCTACGAGCAGTACTTC.

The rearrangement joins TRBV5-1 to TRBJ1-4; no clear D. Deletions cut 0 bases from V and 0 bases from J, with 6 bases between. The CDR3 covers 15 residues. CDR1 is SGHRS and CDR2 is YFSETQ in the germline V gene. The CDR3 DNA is TGCGCCAGCAGCTTGGTTCGGGCAACTAATGAAAAACTGTTTTTT. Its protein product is CASSLVRATNEKLFF.

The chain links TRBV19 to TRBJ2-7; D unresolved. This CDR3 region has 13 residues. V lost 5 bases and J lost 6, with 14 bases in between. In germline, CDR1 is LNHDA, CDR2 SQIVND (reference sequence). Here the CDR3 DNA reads TGTGCCAGTAGTCCTCAGAGGTCGGGCGAGCAGTACTTC. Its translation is CASSPQRSGEQYF.

The chain's CDR3 is CASSENRGRETQYF. The CDR3 DNA is TGTGCCAGCAGCGAAAACAGGGGGCGCGAGACCCAGTACTTC. This chain uses TRBV13 with TRBJ2-5; 9 bases map to TRBD1. The CDR3 totals 14 residues. Germline V lookup: CDR1 PRHDT, CDR2 FYEKMQ (reference sequence). With V trimmed by 5 bases and J by 5 bases, 6 bases remained unmatched.

CDR3 residues: CASSLRLGEQFF. CDR3 nucleotide sequence: TGTGCCAGCAGCTTGCGACTGGGTGAGCAGTTCTTC. V gene TRBV7-3 combines with J gene TRBJ2-1; D remains unclear. V dropped 3 bases and J dropped 9 bases, with 9 bases sitting between them. This CDR3 region has 12 residues. Germline V gene sequence: CDR1 SGHTA, CDR2 FQGTGA.

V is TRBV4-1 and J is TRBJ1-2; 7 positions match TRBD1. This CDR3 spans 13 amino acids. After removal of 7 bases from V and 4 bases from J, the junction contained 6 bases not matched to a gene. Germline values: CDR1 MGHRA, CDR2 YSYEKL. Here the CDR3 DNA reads TGCGCCAGCACACAGCAGGGGGTCTATGGCTACACCTTC. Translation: CASTQQGVYGYTF.

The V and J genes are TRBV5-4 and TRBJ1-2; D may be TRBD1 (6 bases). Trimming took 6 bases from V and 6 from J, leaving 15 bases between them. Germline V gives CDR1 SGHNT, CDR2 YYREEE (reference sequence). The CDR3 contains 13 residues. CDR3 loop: CASTDRPVNGYTF. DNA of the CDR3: TGTGCCAGCACCGACAGGCCCGTTAATGGCTACACCTTC.

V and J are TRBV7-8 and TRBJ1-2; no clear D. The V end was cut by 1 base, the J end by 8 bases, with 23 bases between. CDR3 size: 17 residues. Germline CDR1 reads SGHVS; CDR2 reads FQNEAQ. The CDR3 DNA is TGTGCCAGCAGCTTAGTGGGTTTGGCGGACTGGAGAGTCGGCTACACCTTC. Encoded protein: CASSLVGLADWRVGYTF.

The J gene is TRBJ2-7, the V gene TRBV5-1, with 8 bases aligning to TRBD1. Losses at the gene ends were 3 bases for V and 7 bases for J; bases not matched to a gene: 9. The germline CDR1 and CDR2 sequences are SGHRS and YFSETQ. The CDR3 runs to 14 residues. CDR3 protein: CASSWGQASEEQYF. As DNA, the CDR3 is TGCGCCAGCAGCTGGGGACAGGCCTCGGAAGAGCAGTACTTC.

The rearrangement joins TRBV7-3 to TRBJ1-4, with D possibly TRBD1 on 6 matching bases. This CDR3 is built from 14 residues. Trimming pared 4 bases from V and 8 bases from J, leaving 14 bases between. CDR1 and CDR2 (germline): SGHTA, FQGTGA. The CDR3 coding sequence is TGTGCCAGCAGCTCGGGGGGCGCCGGGGAAAAACTGTTTTTT. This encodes CASSSGGAGEKLFF.

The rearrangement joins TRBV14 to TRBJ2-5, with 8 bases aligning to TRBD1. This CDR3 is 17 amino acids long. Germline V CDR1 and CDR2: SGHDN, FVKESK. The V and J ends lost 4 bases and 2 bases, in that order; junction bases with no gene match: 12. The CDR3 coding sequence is TGTGCCAGCAGCCCAGACAGGGGACGGGGTCTACAAGAGACCCAGTACTTC. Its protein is CASSPDRGRGLQETQYF.

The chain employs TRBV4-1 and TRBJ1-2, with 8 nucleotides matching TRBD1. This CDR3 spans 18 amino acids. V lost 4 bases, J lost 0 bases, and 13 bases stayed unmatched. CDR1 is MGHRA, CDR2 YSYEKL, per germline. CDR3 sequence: CASSPPGGAGIANYGYTF. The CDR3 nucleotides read TGCGCCAGCAGCCCCCCAGGGGGCGCTGGTATAGCTAACTATGGCTACACCTTC.

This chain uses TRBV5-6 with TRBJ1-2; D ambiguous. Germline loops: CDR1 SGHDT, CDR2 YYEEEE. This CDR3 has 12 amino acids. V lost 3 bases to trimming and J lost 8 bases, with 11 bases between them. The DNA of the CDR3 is TGTGCCAGCAGCTCAGGACTGCACGGCTACACCTTC. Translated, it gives CASSSGLHGYTF.

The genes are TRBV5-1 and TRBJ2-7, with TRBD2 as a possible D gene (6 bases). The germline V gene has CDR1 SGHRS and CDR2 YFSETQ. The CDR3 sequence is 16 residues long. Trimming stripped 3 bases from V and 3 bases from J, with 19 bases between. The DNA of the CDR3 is TGCGCCAGCAGCTCGGAACGGCGCGGGGAGGTCTACGAGCAGTACTTC. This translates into CASSSERRGEVYEQYF.